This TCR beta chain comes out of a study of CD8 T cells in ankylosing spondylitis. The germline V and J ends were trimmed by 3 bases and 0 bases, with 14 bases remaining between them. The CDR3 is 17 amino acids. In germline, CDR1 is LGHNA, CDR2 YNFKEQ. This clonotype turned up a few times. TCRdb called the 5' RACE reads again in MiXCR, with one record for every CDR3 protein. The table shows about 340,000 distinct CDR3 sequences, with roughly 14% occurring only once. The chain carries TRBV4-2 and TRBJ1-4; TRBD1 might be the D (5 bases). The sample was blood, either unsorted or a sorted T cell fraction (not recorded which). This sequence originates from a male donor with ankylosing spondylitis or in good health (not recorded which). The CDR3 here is CASSQAPRGSTNEKLFF. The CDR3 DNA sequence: TGTGCCAGCAGCCAGGCCCCAAGGGGTTCAACTAATGAAAAACTGTTTTTT.